Following are 14 T cell receptor beta chains from one sample sequenced in a study of identical twins. Each CDR3 protein is one row after TCRdb ran MiXCR on the 5' RACE reads. The data hold more than 400,000 distinct CDR3 sequences, with roughly 15% observed a single time. The same data also contributed to another study, on yellow fever vaccine responses in identical twins.

Sequencing was performed on CD4+ T cells sorted from blood. The receptors derive from a woman younger than 35 in good health.

The chain is built from TRBV2 and TRBJ2-2; 10 bases agree with TRBD1. V lost 2 bases, J lost 5 bases, and 5 bases stayed unmatched. From germline, CDR1 is SNHLY and CDR2 FYNNEI. The CDR3 loop spans 16 amino acids. CDR3 sequence reads: CASSEPGQGLTGELFF. The CDR3 nucleotides read TGTGCCAGCAGTGAACCGGGACAGGGGTTGACCGGGGAGCTGTTTTTT.

This clonotype was found a few times. The chain joins TRBV3-1 to TRBJ2-1; unclear D gene. The CDR3 has 15 amino acids. Germline V gene lookup returns CDR1 LGHDT and CDR2 YNNKEL (reference sequence). V lost 0 bases to trimming and J lost 6 bases, with 12 bases between them. This chain's CDR3 is CASSQDGLKLNEQFF. The CDR3 nucleotides read TGTGCCAGCAGCCAAGATGGGCTAAAGCTCAATGAGCAGTTCTTC.

CDR3 amino acids: CASVSRELYEQYV. The CDR3 DNA reads TGCGCCAGCGTCTCCCGGGAGCTCTACGAGCAGTACGTC. This chain joins TRBV5-1 and TRBJ2-7, with a possible D match to TRBD2 (6 bases). From germline, CDR1 is SGHRS and CDR2 YFSETQ. Trimming stripped 7 bases from V and 3 bases from J, with 14 bases between. The CDR3 consists of 13 residues.

The CDR3 DNA sequence: TGTGCCAGCAGTCCTTGGACTCTTCGGTCAGATCAGCCCCAGCATTTT. Translation gives CASSPWTLRSDQPQHF. The chain joins TRBV28 to TRBJ1-5; D unclear. The V end lost 5 bases, the J end lost 5 bases, and 19 bases lay between the germline ends. Germline CDR1 reads MDHEN; CDR2 reads SYDVKM. The CDR3 is 16 amino acids.

This clonotype has just a few counts. J is TRBJ2-1 and V is TRBV15; D is possibly TRBD2 (6 bases). The CDR3 covers 17 residues. CDR1 and CDR2 from the germline V gene are LNHNV and YYDKDF (reference sequence). V gave up 3 bases and J gave up 0 bases, with 15 bases separating them. The CDR3 sequence: CATSSGGSLSSYNEQFF. For the CDR3, the DNA is TGTGCCACCAGCAGCGGGGGAAGCCTGAGCTCCTACAATGAGCAGTTCTTC.

The sample holds a few counts of this clonotype. This sequence joins TRBV12-3 or TRBV12-4 and TRBJ2-4; no clear D. The V end was cut by 3 bases, the J end by 9 bases, with 12 bases between. The CDR3 length is 13 residues. The DNA for the CDR3 is TGTGCCAGCAGTTTTAGGGATGTGGGCATTCAGTACTTC. It specifies CASSFRDVGIQYF.

In its sample, this clonotype was seen a few times. The chain is built from TRBV12-3 or TRBV12-4 and TRBJ2-2; D gene uncertain. V was cut by 4 bases and J by 2 bases, with 5 bases left in between. This CDR3 comprises 13 residues. CDR3 residues: CASSWINTGELFF. The DNA for the CDR3 is TGTGCCAGCAGTTGGATCAACACCGGGGAGCTGTTTTTT.

There are a few counts of this clonotype. V and J are TRBV12-5 and TRBJ1-2; unclear D gene. CDR1 and CDR2 (germline): LGHNT, FRNRAP. The V end lost 3 bases, the J end lost 4 bases, and 12 bases lay between the germline ends. The CDR3 is made up of 14 amino acids. CDR3 DNA: TGTGCTAGTGGTTTCGGGGTACCCCTCTATGGCTACACCTTC. This gives the protein CASGFGVPLYGYTF.

The chain employs TRBV11-3 and TRBJ2-7; no reliable D call. Trimming left V 5 bases short and J 5 bases short, with 7 bases between. This CDR3 is built from 11 residues. Germline CDR1 reads SGHNT; CDR2 reads YENEEA. The CDR3 is CASSHNDEQYF. The DNA of the CDR3 is TGTGCCAGCAGCCACAACGACGAGCAGTACTTC.

This clonotype has a handful of counts. The chain joins TRBV20-1 to TRBJ2-1, with D unresolved. Trimming took 2 bases from V and 2 from J, leaving 7 bases between them. In germline, CDR1 is DFQATT, CDR2 SNEGSKA (reference sequence). CDR3 length equals 13 residues. The CDR3 spells CSARPPAYNEQFF. For the CDR3, the DNA is TGCAGTGCTAGACCCCCGGCCTACAATGAGCAGTTCTTC.

This clonotype was observed a handful of times. The chain combines TRBV6-1 with TRBJ1-1; D possibly corresponds to TRBD1 (5 bases). Germline CDR1 reads MNHNS; CDR2 reads SASEGT. V lost 5 bases to trimming and J lost 0 bases, with 13 bases between them. The CDR3 loop spans 15 amino acids. CDR3 in amino acids: CASSPRGPMNTEAFF. CDR3 bases: TGTGCCAGCAGTCCTAGGGGTCCAATGAACACTGAAGCTTTCTTT.

This clonotype has ten or more counts. V gene TRBV20-1 combines with J gene TRBJ2-1, with TRBD2 identical over 8 bases. Germline lookup yields CDR1 DFQATT and CDR2 SNEGSKA (reference sequence). V gave up 3 bases and J gave up 10 bases; unmatched junction bases: 11. The CDR3 consists of 14 residues. CDR3: CSASGRAQSTEQFF. The CDR3 nucleotides are TGCAGTGCTAGCGGGAGGGCCCAATCCACGGAGCAGTTCTTC.

This clonotype was seen only a few times. V gene TRBV5-1 combines with J gene TRBJ2-7; D gene uncertain. V gave up 1 base and J gave up 6 bases, with 14 bases separating them. CDR1 is SGHRS and CDR2 is YFSETQ in the germline V gene. CDR3 length: 14 amino acids. The CDR3 DNA follows: TGCGCCAGCAGCTTGAAGCACAGCTACGGCGAGCAGTACTTC. It encodes CASSLKHSYGEQYF.

The genes are TRBV5-1 and TRBJ1-1; the match to TRBD1 covers 8 bases. Germline loops: CDR1 SGHRS, CDR2 YFSETQ. The V gene end was trimmed by 5 bases and the J gene end by 6 bases; junction bases not matched to a gene: 9. The CDR3 runs 14 residues. CDR3 sequence: CASSRPDRGAEAFF. Here the CDR3 DNA reads TGCGCCAGCAGTAGACCCGACAGGGGCGCTGAAGCTTTCTTT.